This T cell receptor beta chain was captured by sequencing in a study of blood T cell repertoires in COVID-19 (dated by TCRdb to about 2020). Study-level background: Samples covering the acute and convalescent phases of COVID-19 were provided by collaborators in the United States, Italy and Spain. The prospective study material was composed of cDNA or gDNA derived from T cells, B-cell-depleted T cells, or PBMCs. The dataset comprised deeply sampled blood TCRbeta repertoires from subjects exposed to, actively infected with, or recovered from COVID-19. The repertoires were released in a freely available public database intended as a resource for research on the immune response to SARS-CoV-2. The samples were drawn from the first 160 participants of the ongoing ImmuneRACE study and from 1,254 subjects provided by 6 global collaborators. A de-identified subject ID, COVID-19 status, age in years and sex were almost always included in the sample metadata. Where HLA class I and class II types were available, the types were taken from metadata supplied by the sample provider, not from assay-based typing. Study-wide conclusions, independent of this receptor: The quantity of clinical and demographic metadata differed by source and by participant and was supplied without curation.

The immunoSEQ Assay, a bias-controlled multiplex PCR, was used to amplify TCRbeta CDR3 regions from genomic DNA. Per the original workflow: Within the assay, amplification of reference gene primers was used to estimate how many nucleated cells each sample contained. To quantify the absolute abundance of each unique TCRbeta CDR3 rearrangement, sequence reads were collapsed and filtered. Productive Simpson clonality was computed per sample as the square root of Simpson's diversity index over productive rearrangements. The source is immuneACCESS, and TCRdb retained only in-frame sequences with V and J called. Part of the clones is not carried over; for the studies checked, unresolved V genes explain less than half of this, and the remainder is unexplained. V and J calls and clone size are given by that table; D and trimming were obtained from the DNA. Here the sample has fewer than 700,000 clones; 70% to 90% occur a single time. The ten top clones hold 7.8% of the sample.

At one collaborating source in Seattle, patients were enrolled during active infection and were followed longitudinally through the course of disease. Each collaborating institution followed its own protocols to collect whole blood in K2EDTA tubes. For TCRbeta analysis, collaborators shipped samples in one of three forms: frozen whole blood, isolated PBMCs, or DNA extracted from either of those sample types. Ends trimmed: V by 2 bases, J by 7 bases; bases unmatched to a gene: 10. The CDR3 starts with the cysteine, ends with the phenylalanine, and has 15 residues. The CDR3 DNA has 45 bases and is translated from base 1. Reading the germline V gene gives CDR1 LGHNA and CDR2 YNFKEQ. In its sample, this clone was seen once. Its binding antigen is unknown. Per-base qualities were not stored, and no clone one base away is much larger.

The chain links TRBV4-2 with TRBJ1-2; 7 of the junction bases match TRBD1. The TCR originated in a woman aged 50 to 65 with COVID-19, enrolled during active disease. Sequencing was carried out using peripheral blood. The CDR3 loop reads CASSQRRGPWGGYTF. The base sequence is TGTGCCAGCAGCCAACGTAGGGGGCCGTGGGGTGGCTACACCTTC.